Listed below are T cell receptor beta chains from one sample, sequenced in a study of human T cells and chemical hapten exposure. MiXCR, applied by TCRdb to the RACE reads, yields one record per CDR3 protein. This table has 80,000 to 100,000 distinct CDR3 sequences, approximately 9% appearing once. The sequenced sample consisted of whole blood. The receptors were sampled from a female donor in good health. Some clones in this sample may be carry-over from other donors' samples. Both conserved end residues are part of each CDR3. The order of the fields is V gene, D gene, clone size, J gene, CDR3 DNA, CDR3 protein. The D gene is left open where the match is weak. Expanded clones are given a class, and other clones once, few, many or no size at all.

V: TRBV7-9; D: NA; size: NA; J: TRBJ2-1; DNA: TGTGCCAGCAGCCCACCCCGGAGCGAACTCTCCTACAATGAGCAGTTCTTC; CDR3: CASSPPRSELSYNEQFF
V: TRBV6-5; D: TRBD1; size: NA; J: TRBJ2-3; DNA: TGTGCCAGCAGTTACGGTCGGCAGGGGGCGGGGGATACGCAGTATTTT; CDR3: CASSYGRQGAGDTQYF
V: TRBV5-1; D: NA; size: NA; J: TRBJ2-5; DNA: TGCGCCAGCAGCCCCTCCCCAGGGATCCAAGAGACCCAGTACTTC; CDR3: CASSPSPGIQETQYF
V: TRBV25-1; D: NA; size: few; J: TRBJ2-5; DNA: TGTGCCAGCACCGAAGGCGTGACCCAGTACTTC; CDR3: CASTEGVTQYF
V: TRBV12-3/TRBV12-4; D: NA; size: few; J: TRBJ1-1; DNA: TGTGCCAGCAGTTTAGTGGCCCTGAACACTGAAGCTTTCTTT; CDR3: CASSLVALNTEAFF
V: TRBV28; D: TRBD1; size: many; J: TRBJ2-7; DNA: TGTGCCAGCCGGGACAGGGGCTGGGAGCAGTACTTC; CDR3: CASRDRGWEQYF
V: TRBV3-1; D: NA; size: NA; J: TRBJ2-3; DNA: TGTGCCAGCAGTCCGTGGAAGAACACAGATACGCAGTATTTT; CDR3: CASSPWKNTDTQYF
V: TRBV30; D: NA; size: NA; J: TRBJ2-7; DNA: TGTGCCTGGTGTCCGACCGGGACCTACGAGCAGTACTTC; CDR3: CAWCPTGTYEQYF
V: TRBV20-1; D: TRBD2; size: few; J: TRBJ2-1; DNA: TGCAGTGCTAGAAAAGCGGGAGAGGGTGAGCAGTTCTTC; CDR3: CSARKAGEGEQFF
V: TRBV6-6; D: TRBD1; size: NA; J: TRBJ2-5; DNA: TGTGCCAGCAGTTACTTTGGACAGGGAGAGACCCAGTACTTC; CDR3: CASSYFGQGETQYF
V: TRBV30; D: TRBD2; size: NA; J: TRBJ2-7; DNA: TGTGCCTGGAGTAGCGAGCGGGAATGGGACGAGCAGTACTTC; CDR3: CAWSSEREWDEQYF
V: TRBV27; D: NA; size: many; J: TRBJ2-3; DNA: TGTGCCAGCAGTTTAGCGGTTTCAACAGATACGCAGTATTTT; CDR3: CASSLAVSTDTQYF
V: TRBV7-2; D: TRBD2; size: many; J: TRBJ2-1; DNA: TGTGCCAGCAGCTTAGGCGGGACTAGCGGCTTCGGAGAGCAGTTCTTC; CDR3: CASSLGGTSGFGEQFF
V: TRBV12-3/TRBV12-4; D: TRBD1; size: few; J: TRBJ1-2; DNA: TGTGCCAGCAGTTCTCCGAAGACAGGGGGAAAGTATGGCTACACCTTC; CDR3: CASSSPKTGGKYGYTF
V: TRBV20-1; D: TRBD2; size: few; J: TRBJ2-3; DNA: TGCAGTGCTAGAGATCCTACTAGCGGGAGCCGGAATACGCAGTATTTT; CDR3: CSARDPTSGSRNTQYF
V: TRBV28; D: TRBD2; size: many; J: TRBJ2-7; DNA: TGTGCCAGCAGTTTATGGCGGGAGCTCCGTTACGAGCAGTACTTC; CDR3: CASSLWRELRYEQYF
V: TRBV6-4; D: NA; size: few; J: TRBJ1-6; DNA: TGTGCCAGCAGTGACAAGGCTTTCTATTCACCCCTCCACTTT; CDR3: CASSDKAFYSPLHF
V: TRBV14; D: NA; size: many; J: TRBJ2-2; DNA: TGTGCCAGCAGCCCCCCTTTTTGGGAGGCCGGGGAGCTGTTTTTT; CDR3: CASSPPFWEAGELFF
V: TRBV29-1; D: NA; size: many; J: TRBJ1-1; DNA: TGCAGCGCCGGGACACTCCCGAGGAACACTGAAGCTTTCTTT; CDR3: CSAGTLPRNTEAFF
V: TRBV2; D: TRBD2; size: few; J: TRBJ2-1; DNA: TGTGCCGGACACGGGACTAGGGAGCTGCGTGAGCAGTTCTTC; CDR3: CAGHGTRELREQFF
V: TRBV20-1; D: TRBD1; size: NA; J: TRBJ2-1; DNA: TGCAGTGCTATTAGTACCGGGACAGGGTACAACAATGAGCAGTTCTTC; CDR3: CSAISTGTGYNNEQFF
V: TRBV2; D: NA; size: few; J: TRBJ1-6; DNA: TGTGCCAGCAGTCCAGGTTCACCCCTCCACTTT; CDR3: CASSPGSPLHF
V: TRBV7-9; D: NA; size: few; J: TRBJ1-1; DNA: TGTGCCAGCAGCATTGGGACTGACACTGAAGCTTTCTTT; CDR3: CASSIGTDTEAFF
V: TRBV5-1; D: NA; size: NA; J: TRBJ2-3; DNA: TGCGCCAGCAGCTTGGGGGAGAGAGATACGCAGTATTTT; CDR3: CASSLGERDTQYF
V: TRBV28; D: TRBD2; size: few; J: TRBJ2-7; DNA: TGTGCCAGCAGTGGGAGGACTAGCGGGTACGAGCAGTACTTC; CDR3: CASSGRTSGYEQYF
V: TRBV29-1; D: NA; size: many; J: TRBJ1-4; DNA: TGCAGCGTTGAAACAGGTCACCATAATGAAAAACTGTTTTTT; CDR3: CSVETGHHNEKLFF
V: TRBV7-9; D: TRBD1; size: few; J: TRBJ2-7; DNA: TGTGCCAGCAGCTTATTTCAGGGGGCGAAGGAGCAGTACTTC; CDR3: CASSLFQGAKEQYF
V: TRBV28; D: TRBD2; size: NA; J: TRBJ2-1; DNA: TGTGCCAGCAAACTAGCGGACTACAATGAGCAGTTCTTC; CDR3: CASKLADYNEQFF
V: TRBV2; D: TRBD2; size: many; J: TRBJ2-1; DNA: TGTGCCAGCAGCGAGCTAGCGGGTAGCTCCTACAATGAGCAGTTCTTC; CDR3: CASSELAGSSYNEQFF
V: TRBV23-1; D: NA; size: NA; J: TRBJ2-2; DNA: TGCGCCAGCAGCCAGCCCGTCCGCCAAACGAACACCGGGGAGCTGTTTTTT; CDR3: CASSQPVRQTNTGELFF
V: TRBV28; D: NA; size: NA; J: TRBJ2-3; DNA: TGTGCCGGTCGGACGGGGAGCACAGATACGCAGTATTTT; CDR3: CAGRTGSTDTQYF
V: TRBV28; D: NA; size: many; J: TRBJ2-2; DNA: TGTGCCAGCAGTTTATCGACAGACCACCTCACCGGGGAGCTGTTTTTT; CDR3: CASSLSTDHLTGELFF
V: TRBV20-1; D: TRBD2; size: NA; J: TRBJ2-1; DNA: TGCAGTGCTAGAATGGGAAGTAGCGGGACTAGTCACAATGAGCAGTTCTTC; CDR3: CSARMGSSGTSHNEQFF
V: TRBV28; D: NA; size: few; J: TRBJ2-1; DNA: TGTGCCAGCAGTTTAGGGGCAGGGGCCATCTATGAGCAGTTCTTC; CDR3: CASSLGAGAIYEQFF
V: TRBV7-2; D: NA; size: NA; J: TRBJ2-3; DNA: TGTGCCAGCAGCTCTCTAGGGTCCCCCACAGATACGCAGTATTTT; CDR3: CASSSLGSPTDTQYF
V: TRBV5-1; D: TRBD2; size: few; J: TRBJ2-7; DNA: TGCGCCAGCAGCATCGGACTAGTGGGCTACGAGCAGTACTTC; CDR3: CASSIGLVGYEQYF
V: TRBV28; D: NA; size: NA; J: TRBJ2-7; DNA: TGTGCCAGCAGTTCGGGACTGCTGTCGGAGCAGTACTTC; CDR3: CASSSGLLSEQYF
V: TRBV27; D: NA; size: NA; J: TRBJ2-3; DNA: TGTGCCAGCAGGGACAGCCTTAGCACAGATACGCAGTATTTT; CDR3: CASRDSLSTDTQYF
V: TRBV9; D: TRBD1; size: NA; J: TRBJ2-2; DNA: TGTGCCAGCAGCGAACAGGGGGCGACCACCGGGGAGCTGTTTTTT; CDR3: CASSEQGATTGELFF
V: TRBV7-9; D: NA; size: many; J: TRBJ2-7; DNA: TGTGCCAGCAGCCCATCCGAGCGGGCGGGAGAGCAGTACTTC; CDR3: CASSPSERAGEQYF
V: TRBV2; D: NA; size: few; J: TRBJ2-5; DNA: TGTGCCAGCAGTGCATTGGACTCAGGGACCCAGTACTTC; CDR3: CASSALDSGTQYF
V: TRBV11-3; D: NA; size: many; J: TRBJ2-3; DNA: TGTGCCAGCAGTGCGGACGAGGCAGATACGCAGTATTTT; CDR3: CASSADEADTQYF
V: TRBV28; D: NA; size: many; J: TRBJ2-7; DNA: TGTGCCAGCACCCGGGGGGCGCGGGAGCAGTACTTC; CDR3: CASTRGAREQYF
V: TRBV20-1; D: NA; size: many; J: TRBJ2-3; DNA: TGCAGTGCTCCCGGGCTAGTTGAAGATACGCAGTATTTT; CDR3: CSAPGLVEDTQYF
V: TRBV7-3; D: NA; size: NA; J: TRBJ1-4; DNA: TGTGCCAGCAGCAAGCAAAGAGACAGTAAAGACGAAAAACTGTTTTTT; CDR3: CASSKQRDSKDEKLFF
V: TRBV18; D: NA; size: few; J: TRBJ1-4; DNA: TGTGCCAGCTCAGCCTCCGGGACCCAAGGGGAAAAACTGTTTTTT; CDR3: CASSASGTQGEKLFF
V: TRBV29-1; D: TRBD2; size: many; J: TRBJ2-1; DNA: TGCAGCGTTGTTTGGCTAGCGGGAGTTCTTGAGCAGTTCTTC; CDR3: CSVVWLAGVLEQFF
V: TRBV14; D: NA; size: NA; J: TRBJ1-2; DNA: TGTGCCAGCAGCCAAAGGGCAGGCAGGGCAACTAACTATGGCTACACCTTC; CDR3: CASSQRAGRATNYGYTF
V: TRBV12-5; D: NA; size: few; J: TRBJ1-5; DNA: TGTGCTAGTGGTTTCGGACAGCCCCAGCATTTT; CDR3: CASGFGQPQHF
V: TRBV6-2/TRBV6-3; D: TRBD2; size: few; J: TRBJ2-7; DNA: TGTGCCAGCAGTAAAGGACTAGCGGGGCTTCTCGAGCAGTACTTC; CDR3: CASSKGLAGLLEQYF
V: TRBV2; D: TRBD2; size: many; J: TRBJ2-3; DNA: TGTGCCAGCAGTATAGCGGGGCTTAGCACAGATACGCAGTATTTT; CDR3: CASSIAGLSTDTQYF
V: TRBV24-1; D: TRBD1; size: many; J: TRBJ2-5; DNA: TGTGCCACCGGACAGGGGCGGGAAGAGACCCAGTACTTC; CDR3: CATGQGREETQYF
V: TRBV14; D: NA; size: many; J: TRBJ1-1; DNA: TGTGCCAGCAGCCCAGAGACGGGGTTCCGGCCAACTGAAGCTTTCTTT; CDR3: CASSPETGFRPTEAFF
V: TRBV20-1; D: NA; size: many; J: TRBJ1-2; DNA: TGCAGTGCTAGCGGGACCGGGGAGAACTATGGCTACACCTTC; CDR3: CSASGTGENYGYTF
V: TRBV29-1; D: NA; size: NA; J: TRBJ1-5; DNA: TGCAGCGCTTCGACAGGAAGCAATCAGCCCCAGCATTTT; CDR3: CSASTGSNQPQHF